These T cell receptor beta chains were read from a single sample in a study of tumor and adjacent non-tumor tissue in lung cancer. Using its own MiXCR run on the multiplex PCR reads, TCRdb lists one record per CDR3 protein. The sample consists of more than 70,000 distinct CDR3 sequences, around two thirds of them appearing once. The sequenced material came from lung tumor tissue. These receptor sequences come from a man in his 70s with non-small cell lung cancer. Both conserved end residues are part of each CDR3. Each record gives: J gene, clone size, D gene, V gene, CDR3 protein, CDR3 DNA. A D gene is named only where the DNA matches it firmly. Expanded clones are given a class, and other clones once, few, many or no size at all.

TRBJ2-4	many	TRBD1	TRBV6-6	CASSPWLQGAAKNIQYF	TGTGCCAGCAGTCCTTGGTTGCAGGGGGCGGCCAAAAACATTCAGTACTTC
TRBJ2-2	.	.	TRBV28	CVSSDETSHGEQLF	TGTGTCAGCAGTGACGAGACGTCCCACGGGGAGCAGCTTTTT
TRBJ2-7	.	.	TRBV11-2	CASSLIPSSHEQYF	TGTGCCAGCAGCTTAATTCCCAGCTCCCACGAGCAGTACTTC
TRBJ2-5	.	.	TRBV20-1	CSARMVETKYF	TGCAGTGCTAGAATGGTAGAGACCAAGTACTTC
TRBJ2-3	.	TRBD1	TRBV11-2	CASSLSTTAQGAEIREYF	TGTGCCAGCAGCTTATCGACCACGGCGCAGGGGGCTGAGATACGGGAGTATTTT
TRBJ2-3	once	.	TRBV20-1	CSARAGDGADTLYF	TGCAGTGCTAGAGCGGGAGACGGGGCAGATACGCTGTATTTT
TRBJ1-6	.	.	TRBV6-5	CVSSLTTGSTNNSPPHF	TGTGTCAGCAGCCTCACTACCGGGTCCACGAATAATTCACCCCCCCACTTT
TRBJ2-2	.	TRBD2	TRBV11-1	CGSSSGLAGGRSTGDLSF	TGTGGCAGCAGCTCGGGATTAGCGGGGGGCAGATCCACCGGGGACCTGTCTTTT
TRBJ1-3	.	.	TRBV6-5	CATQEAPGDTIYF	TGTGCCACACAGGAGGCGCCTGGAGACACCATATATTTT
TRBJ2-1	many	.	TRBV10-3	CVISEGRINEQFF	TGTGTCATCAGTGAAGGACGGATCAATGAGCAGTTCTTC
TRBJ1-3	.	TRBD1	TRBV5-1	CASTLGQGANTIYF	TGCGCTAGCACCTTGGGGCAGGGGGCAAACACCATATATTTT
TRBJ2-7	.	TRBD2	TRBV5-6	CTSSSRLAGTKSYEQYF	TGTACCAGCAGCTCTAGACTAGCGGGCACAAAGAGCTACGAGCAGTACTTC
TRBJ1-5	.	.	TRBV20-1	CSARVEGEPSNQPQHF	TGCAGTGCTAGAGTGGAGGGAGAGCCTAGCAATCAGCCCCAGCATTTT
TRBJ2-7	.	.	TRBV10-3	CVTGLDYEQYF	TGTGTCACTGGATTAGACTACGAGCAGTACTTC
TRBJ1-1	many	.	TRBV7-8	CASSRSEGSEAFF	TGTGCCAGCAGCCGATCCGAGGGCTCTGAAGCTTTCTTT
TRBJ1-2	many	.	TRBV30	CAWTRRGYGYTF	TGTGCCTGGACAAGGAGGGGCTATGGCTACACCTTC
TRBJ2-7	once	.	TRBV6-5	CASSAVLAGLYEKYF	TGTGCCAGCAGTGCCGTACTAGCAGGACTTTACGAGAAGTACTTC
TRBJ2-1	.	TRBD2	TRBV4-2	CANSRGGGDSEQFF	TGTGCCAACAGCCGGGGGGGAGGGGATAGTGAGCAGTTCTTC
TRBJ2-3	.	TRBD2	TRBV18	CASSPPGLVGSGTQYF	TGTGCCAGCTCACCACCGGGACTAGTGGGTTCAGGTACGCAGTATTTT
TRBJ1-1	.	.	TRBV11-2	CASNFGTDGTEAFF	TGTGCCAGCAACTTTGGGACCGATGGCACTGAAGCTTTCTTT
TRBJ2-3	.	TRBD2	TRBV11-3	CASSLQCGRAGDTQYF	TGTGCCAGTAGCTTACAGTGCGGGAGGGCCGGAGATACGCAGTATTTT
TRBJ2-1	.	.	TRBV21-1	CAGQRGLAGSCNEQFF	TGTGCCGGCCAGAGGGGGCTGGCGGGGTCATGCAATGAGCAGTTCTTC
TRBJ2-7	many	.	TRBV24-1	CATEGRSYEQYF	TGTGCCACCGAGGGCCGAAGCTACGAGCAGTACTTC
TRBJ1-2	.	.	TRBV4-1	CSNSQDRAPWF	TGCTCCAACAGCCAAGATAGGGCCCCATGGTTC